Following are 23 T cell receptor beta chains from one sample sequenced in a study of blood T cell repertoires in COVID-19. Clones were read by immunoSEQ multiplex PCR, and TCRdb kept only the in-frame ones, dropping some. The top ten clones hold around 4.5% of a sample with some 89,000 clones, 81% of them seen once. Sequenced sample: peripheral blood. The receptor source for this set is a man between 60 and 75 years old with acute or convalescent COVID-19.

A remark on this clone: Other DNA sequences from this sample encode an identical CDR3 as well. The rearrangement joins TRBV5-1 to TRBJ2-1; a weak D match, TRBD2 (5 bases). The CDR3 contains 15 residues. CDR1 and CDR2 (germline): SGHRS, YFSETQ. V lost 4 bases to trimming and J lost 4 bases, with 15 bases between them. The CDR3 reads CASSLGLAGYNEQFF. CDR3 in DNA: TGCGCCAGCAGCCTGGGTCTGGCGGGTTACAATGAGCAGTTCTTC.

The CDR3 nucleotides read TGCGCCAGCAGCTTGGGCACAGGGAACACCGGGGAGCTGTTTTTT. Translation gives CASSLGTGNTGELFF. The rearrangement links TRBV5-1 to TRBJ2-2; D perhaps matches TRBD1 (5 bases). CDR3 length equals 15 residues. CDR1 is SGHRS and CDR2 is YFSETQ in the germline V gene. V was shortened by 0 bases and J by 1 base, with 7 bases between the two germline ends.

V is TRBV27 and J is TRBJ2-7; D not resolved. V was shortened by 3 bases and J by 0 bases, with 6 bases between the two germline ends. Germline assignment: CDR1 MNHEY and CDR2 SMNVEV (reference sequence). The CDR3 runs to 13 residues. CDR3: CASSLSHSYEQYF. The CDR3 DNA reads as TGTGCCAGCAGTTTGTCACACTCCTACGAGCAGTACTTC.

The V gene is TRBV6-6, the J gene TRBJ1-2; D is unresolved. Between the trimmed V and J ends, which lost 2 bases and 3 bases, there was a span of 10 bases. In germline, CDR1 is MNHNY, CDR2 SVGAGI (reference sequence). This CDR3 comprises 14 residues. The CDR3 is CASSYQLPDYGYTF. As DNA, the CDR3 is TGTGCCAGCAGTTACCAACTCCCTGACTATGGCTACACCTTC.

This sequence joins TRBV9 and TRBJ2-1; 10 positions match TRBD1. J gave up 6 bases and V 3 bases, and 6 bases lay outside the gene matches. CDR1 and CDR2 (germline): SGDLS, YYNGEE. This CDR3 spans 15 amino acids. CDR3 nucleotides: TGTGCCAGCAGCGATACCGGGACAGGGGCCAATGAGCAGTTCTTC. Translating it yields CASSDTGTGANEQFF.

The chain combines TRBV25-1 with TRBJ1-1, with 7 positions matching TRBD1. The CDR3 spans 12 residues. V lost 7 bases, J lost 4 bases, and 3 bases stayed unmatched. CDR1 is MGHDK, CDR2 SYGVNS, per germline. The CDR3 loop reads CASTGQATEAFF. The CDR3 nucleotides read TGTGCCAGCACTGGACAGGCCACTGAAGCTTTCTTT.

This clone was seen once. This chain uses TRBV7-2 with TRBJ1-2; TRBD1 matches 8 bases. J lost 8 bases, V lost 0 bases, and 17 bases had no gene match. The CDR3 is 18 amino acids. Germline V lookup: CDR1 SGHTA, CDR2 FQGNSA. Here the CDR3 reads CASSLAPGRGRAEGGYTF. The CDR3 DNA follows: TGTGCCAGCAGCTTAGCGCCAGGCAGGGGGCGTGCGGAGGGAGGCTACACCTTC.

A few counts support this clone. The V gene is TRBV7-8, the J gene TRBJ2-7; tentative D call: TRBD1 (6 bases). The CDR3 consists of 13 residues. Trimming took 5 bases from V and 6 from J, leaving 14 bases between them. Germline loops: CDR1 SGHVS, CDR2 FQNEAQ. This chain's CDR3 is CASSKTNRAEQYF. The CDR3 DNA is TGTGCCAGCAGCAAAACGAACAGGGCCGAGCAGTACTTC.

This chain joins TRBV6-2 or TRBV6-3 and TRBJ1-1; 7 bases line up with TRBD1. Germline V gene lookup returns CDR1 MNHEY and CDR2 SVGEGT. V lost 2 bases and J lost 1; bases outside the gene matches: 13. The CDR3 consists of 18 residues. The CDR3 DNA reads as TGTGCCAGCAGTTACACGACAGGGAGAATTATTACGAACACTGAAGCTTTCTTT. Amino acid sequence: CASSYTTGRIITNTEAFF.

This chain connects TRBV19 to TRBJ1-4, with D possibly matching TRBD1 (5 bases). The V gene lost 1 base and the J gene lost 11 bases, with 17 bases spanning the gap. Germline CDR1 LNHDA, CDR2 SQIVND (reference sequence). The CDR3 consists of 15 residues. DNA of the CDR3: TGTGCCAGTAGTATAGTCCGGTTGGGGGGTGAGAAACTGTTTTTT. Its protein product is CASSIVRLGGEKLFF.

V usage is TRBV6-5 and J usage is TRBJ1-2; D gene unclear. The CDR3 extends over 13 amino acids. CDR1 is MNHEY and CDR2 is SVGAGI in the germline V gene. Trimming removed 4 bases from V and 8 bases from J, with 14 bases in between. For the CDR3, the DNA is TGTGCCAGCAGTTCGCAGGCCTCGTTAGGCTACACCTTC. Amino acid sequence: CASSSQASLGYTF.

The chain recombines TRBV28 with TRBJ1-4, with 9 bases fitting TRBD1. The germline V gene has CDR1 MDHEN and CDR2 SYDVKM. The CDR3 is 14 residues long. The V and J ends lost 4 bases and 8 bases, in that order; junction bases with no gene match: 5. DNA of the CDR3: TGTGCCAGCAGTTACACAGGGGGCCAGGAAAAACTGTTTTTT. This sequence encodes CASSYTGGQEKLFF.

The chain has TRBV28 and TRBJ2-3; D is uncertain. Germline CDR1 MDHEN, CDR2 SYDVKM. The CDR3 totals 10 residues. Trimming stripped 8 bases from V and 6 bases from J, with 6 bases between. The CDR3 reads CASGEDTQYF. The CDR3, as DNA: TGTGCCAGCGGAGAGGATACGCAGTATTTT.

This clone has more than one count but fewer than ten. The V and J genes are TRBV6-4 and TRBJ2-5; 8 bases fit TRBD2. The V gene's germline CDR1 is MRHNA and CDR2 SNTAGT. This CDR3 region has 15 residues. Trimming took 3 bases from V and 4 from J; bases not matched to a gene: 7. CDR3 in DNA: TGTGCCAGCAGTGAAGTCGCGGGGGGCAGAGAGACCCAGTACTTC. It is translated as CASSEVAGGRETQYF.

This clone was observed a single time. CDR3 DNA: TGTGCCAGCAGTCCCTATGGGACTAGCGGGAGGCCCCAATACTCTGGGGCCAACGTCCTGACTTTC. Translating it yields CASSPYGTSGRPQYSGANVLTF. This chain uses TRBV28 with TRBJ2-6, with TRBD2 identical over 15 bases. The germline V gene encodes CDR1 MDHEN and CDR2 SYDVKM. CDR3 length: 22 residues. V shed 5 bases, J shed 0 bases, and the junction held 14 bases outside the gene matches.

The rearrangement uses TRBV18 and TRBJ2-7; D may be TRBD1 (6 bases). The CDR3 has 14 amino acids. V was clipped by 3 bases and J by 6 bases, with 15 bases between them. Germline values: CDR1 KGHSH, CDR2 LQKENI. CDR3 sequence (DNA): TGTGCCAGCTCACCGGGGCGACAGGAATTCGAGCAGTACTTC. Protein: CASSPGRQEFEQYF. Looking up the rest from reference TRBV18 and TRBJ2-7 gives the full variable domain: NAGVMQNPRHLVRRRGQEARLRCSPMKGHSHVYWYRQLPEEGLKFMVYLQKENIIDESGMPKERFSAEFPKEGPSILRIQQVVRGDSAAYFCASSPGRQEFEQYFGPGTRLTVT.

The J gene is TRBJ2-3, the V gene TRBV9; D not resolved. Germline lookup yields CDR1 SGDLS and CDR2 YYNGEE. The V end was cut by 0 bases, the J end by 3 bases, with 8 bases between. The CDR3 is made up of 14 amino acids. The CDR3 protein is CASSVASETDTQYF. CDR3 nucleotides: TGTGCCAGCAGCGTAGCTTCGGAGACAGATACGCAGTATTTT. Full variable domain (remainder filled in from reference TRBV9 and TRBJ2-3): DSGVTQTPKHLITATGQRVTLRCSPRSGDLSVYWYQQSLDQGLQFLIQYYNGEERAKGNILERFSAQQFPDLHSELNLSSLELGDSALYFCASSVASETDTQYFGPGTRLTVL.

The rearrangement uses TRBV7-2 and TRBJ2-7; D is unresolved. The CDR3 covers 13 residues. V was cut by 1 base and J by 3 bases, with 7 bases left in between. Germline V lookup: CDR1 SGHTA, CDR2 FQGNSA. The CDR3: CASSLVPSYEQYF. The CDR3 region has the DNA TGTGCCAGCAGCTTAGTCCCCAGCTACGAGCAGTACTTC.

The chain links TRBV7-3 to TRBJ2-5; TRBD2 matches at 9 bases. The CDR3 consists of 15 residues. The trim removed 9 bases at V and 4 bases at J, leaving 12 bases unmatched. Looked up from germline, CDR1 is SGHTA and CDR2 is FQGTGA. CDR3 protein: CASSVGGRAVETQYF. In DNA, the CDR3 is TGTGCCAGTTCGGTGGGCGGGAGGGCCGTAGAGACCCAGTACTTC.

This clone was recorded once. The chain's CDR3 is CASSLSGSSYNEQFF. The CDR3 nucleotides are TGTGCCAGCAGTTTATCGGGGAGCTCCTACAATGAGCAGTTCTTC. The gene calls are TRBV27 and TRBJ2-1; possible D gene TRBD2, 5 bases. CDR3 size: 15 residues. CDR1 and CDR2 from the germline V gene are MNHEY and SMNVEV (reference sequence). V gave up 0 bases and J gave up 0 bases, with 6 bases separating them.

The chain carries TRBV7-9 and TRBJ1-2; 7 bases are shared with TRBD1. CDR3 length equals 16 residues. V shed 3 bases, J shed 0 bases, and the junction held 7 bases outside the gene matches. Germline V lookup: CDR1 SEHNR, CDR2 FQNEAQ (reference sequence). CDR3 DNA sequence: TGTGCCAGCAGCTTTGGGACAGAAAATTCTAACTATGGCTACACCTTC. The encoded protein is CASSFGTENSNYGYTF.

J is TRBJ2-3 and V is TRBV11-2, with D possibly being TRBD2 (5 bases). From germline, CDR1 is SGHAT and CDR2 FQNNGV. CDR3 size: 14 residues. The V end lost 1 base, the J end lost 0 bases, and 5 bases lay between the germline ends. The CDR3 nucleotides are TGTGCCAGCAGCTTAGGGACTAGCACAGATACGCAGTATTTT. Translated: CASSLGTSTDTQYF.

The gene calls are TRBV7-8 and TRBJ2-7; 13 bases line up with TRBD2. The CDR3 is made up of 17 amino acids. Germline CDR1 SGHVS, CDR2 FQNEAQ. V shed 7 bases, J shed 2 bases, and the junction held 11 bases outside the gene matches. The CDR3 spells CASISTSGGTSAYEQYF. CDR3 nucleotides: TGTGCCAGCATCTCGACTAGCGGGGGGACGTCCGCCTACGAGCAGTACTTC.